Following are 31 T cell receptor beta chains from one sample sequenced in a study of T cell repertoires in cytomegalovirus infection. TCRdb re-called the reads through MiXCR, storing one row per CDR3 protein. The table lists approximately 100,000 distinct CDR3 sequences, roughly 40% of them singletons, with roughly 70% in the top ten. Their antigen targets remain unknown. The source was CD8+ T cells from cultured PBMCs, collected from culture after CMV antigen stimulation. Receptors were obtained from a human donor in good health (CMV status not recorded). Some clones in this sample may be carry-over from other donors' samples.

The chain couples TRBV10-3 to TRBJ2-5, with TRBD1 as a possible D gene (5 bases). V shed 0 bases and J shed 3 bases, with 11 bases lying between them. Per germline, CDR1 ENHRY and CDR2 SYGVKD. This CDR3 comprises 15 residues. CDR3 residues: CAISESATGEETQYF. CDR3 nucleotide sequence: TGTGCCATCAGTGAGTCGGCAACAGGAGAAGAGACCCAGTACTTC.

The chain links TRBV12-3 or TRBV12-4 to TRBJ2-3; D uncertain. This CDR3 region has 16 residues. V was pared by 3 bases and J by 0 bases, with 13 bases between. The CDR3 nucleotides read TGTGCCAGCAGTTTTGGGGTAGAGACTAGCACAGATACGCAGTATTTT. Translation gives CASSFGVETSTDTQYF.

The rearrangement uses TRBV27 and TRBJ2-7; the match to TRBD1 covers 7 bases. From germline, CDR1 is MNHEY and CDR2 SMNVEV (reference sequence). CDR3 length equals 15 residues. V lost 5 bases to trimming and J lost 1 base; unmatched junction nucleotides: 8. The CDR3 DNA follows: TGTGCCAGCAGTCCAGGCCCAGGGGGATCCTACGAGCAGTACTTC. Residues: CASSPGPGGSYEQYF.

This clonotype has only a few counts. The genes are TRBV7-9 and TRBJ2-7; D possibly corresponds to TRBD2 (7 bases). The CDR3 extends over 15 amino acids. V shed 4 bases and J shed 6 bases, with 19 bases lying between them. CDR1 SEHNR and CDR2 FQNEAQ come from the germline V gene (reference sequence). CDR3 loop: CASSSLLKGEGEQYF. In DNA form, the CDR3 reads TGTGCCAGCAGCTCCCTCCTAAAGGGGGAGGGCGAGCAGTACTTC.

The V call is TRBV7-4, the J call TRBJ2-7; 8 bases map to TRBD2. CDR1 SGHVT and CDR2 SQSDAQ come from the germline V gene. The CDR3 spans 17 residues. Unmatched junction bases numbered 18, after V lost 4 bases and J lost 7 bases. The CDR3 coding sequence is TGTGCCAGCAGCTCCGGGGGGGCGGGGAAGGGCCGTGGTGAGCAGTACTTC. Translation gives CASSSGGAGKGRGEQYF.

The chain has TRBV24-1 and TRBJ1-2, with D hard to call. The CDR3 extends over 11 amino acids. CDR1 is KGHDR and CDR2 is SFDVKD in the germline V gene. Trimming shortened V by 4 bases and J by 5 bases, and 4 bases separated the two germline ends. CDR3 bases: TGTGCCACCAGTGACGGGTATGGCTACACCTTC. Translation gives CATSDGYGYTF.

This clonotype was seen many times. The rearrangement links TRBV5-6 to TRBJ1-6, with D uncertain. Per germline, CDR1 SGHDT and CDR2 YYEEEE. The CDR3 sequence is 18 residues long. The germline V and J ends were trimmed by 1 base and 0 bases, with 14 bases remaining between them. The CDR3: CASSLFPLGSSYNSPLHF. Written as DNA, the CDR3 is TGTGCCAGCAGCTTGTTCCCCCTTGGGAGCTCCTATAATTCACCCCTCCACTTT.

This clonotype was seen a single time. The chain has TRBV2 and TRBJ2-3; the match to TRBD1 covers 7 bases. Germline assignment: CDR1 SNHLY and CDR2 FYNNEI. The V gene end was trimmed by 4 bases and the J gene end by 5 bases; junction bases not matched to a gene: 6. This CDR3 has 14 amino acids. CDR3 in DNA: TGTGCCAGCAGTGCCAGGGACAGAGGAGATACGCAGTATTTT. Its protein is CASSARDRGDTQYF. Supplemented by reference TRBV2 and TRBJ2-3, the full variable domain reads EPEVTQTPSHQVTQMGQEVILRCVPISNHLYFYWYRQILGQKVEFLVSFYNNEISEKSEIFDDQFSVERPDGSNFTLKIRSTKLEDSAMYFCASSARDRGDTQYFGPGTRLTVL.

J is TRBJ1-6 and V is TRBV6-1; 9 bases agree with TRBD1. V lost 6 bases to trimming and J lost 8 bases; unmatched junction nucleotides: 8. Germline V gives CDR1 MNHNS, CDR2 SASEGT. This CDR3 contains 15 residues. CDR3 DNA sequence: TGTGCCAGCAGCCGGGACAGGGCGTCTTATTCACCCCTCCACTTT. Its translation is CASSRDRASYSPLHF.

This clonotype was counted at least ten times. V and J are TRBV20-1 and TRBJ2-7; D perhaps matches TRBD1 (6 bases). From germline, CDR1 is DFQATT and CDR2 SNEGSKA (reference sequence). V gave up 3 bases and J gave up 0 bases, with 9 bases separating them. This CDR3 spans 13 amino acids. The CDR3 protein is CSARTGNSYEQYF. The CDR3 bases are TGCAGTGCTAGGACAGGTAACTCCTACGAGCAGTACTTC.

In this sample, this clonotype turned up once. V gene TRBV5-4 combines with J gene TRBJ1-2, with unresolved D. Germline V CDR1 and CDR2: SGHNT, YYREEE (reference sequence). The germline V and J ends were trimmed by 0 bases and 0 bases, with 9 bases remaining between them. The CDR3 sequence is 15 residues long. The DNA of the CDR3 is TGTGCCAGCAGCTTGGAGGTCACAGCTAACTATGGCTACACCTTC. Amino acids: CASSLEVTANYGYTF. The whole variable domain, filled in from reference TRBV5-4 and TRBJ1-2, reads ETGVTQSPTHLIKTRGQQVTLRCSSQSGHNTVSWYQQALGQGPQFIFQYYREEENGRGNFPPRFSGLQFPNYSSELNVNALELDDSALYLCASSLEVTANYGYTFGSGTRLTVV.

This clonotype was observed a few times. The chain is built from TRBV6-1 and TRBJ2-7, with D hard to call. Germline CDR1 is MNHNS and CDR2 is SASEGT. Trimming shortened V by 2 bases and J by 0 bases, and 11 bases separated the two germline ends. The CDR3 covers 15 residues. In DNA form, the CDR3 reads TGTGCCAGCAGTGAATATGGGGTCACCTCCTACGAGCAGTACTTC. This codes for CASSEYGVTSYEQYF.

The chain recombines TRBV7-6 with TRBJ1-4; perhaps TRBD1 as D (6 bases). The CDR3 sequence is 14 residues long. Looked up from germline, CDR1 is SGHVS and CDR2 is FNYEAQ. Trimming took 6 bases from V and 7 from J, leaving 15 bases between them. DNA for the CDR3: TGTGCCAGCAGTCACGAGACAGGTCGTGAAAAACTGTTTTTT. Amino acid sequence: CASSHETGREKLFF. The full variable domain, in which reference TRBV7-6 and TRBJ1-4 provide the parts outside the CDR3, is GAGVSQSPRYKVTKRGQDVALRCDPISGHVSLYWYRQALGQGPEFLTYFNYEAQQDKSGLPNDRFSAERPEGSISTLTIQRTEQRDSAMYRCASSHETGREKLFFGSGTQLSVL.

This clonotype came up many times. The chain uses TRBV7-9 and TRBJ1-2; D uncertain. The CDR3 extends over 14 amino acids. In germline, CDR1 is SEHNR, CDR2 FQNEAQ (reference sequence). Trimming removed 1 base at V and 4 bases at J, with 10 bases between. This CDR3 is CASSLERFGYGYTF. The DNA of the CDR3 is TGTGCCAGCAGCTTAGAGCGGTTTGGCTATGGCTACACCTTC.

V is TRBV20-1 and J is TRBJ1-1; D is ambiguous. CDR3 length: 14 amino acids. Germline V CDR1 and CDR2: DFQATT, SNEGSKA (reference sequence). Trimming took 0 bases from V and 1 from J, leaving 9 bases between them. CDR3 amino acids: CSARDPSGNTEAFF. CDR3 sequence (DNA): TGCAGTGCTAGAGATCCCTCGGGGAACACTGAAGCTTTCTTT.

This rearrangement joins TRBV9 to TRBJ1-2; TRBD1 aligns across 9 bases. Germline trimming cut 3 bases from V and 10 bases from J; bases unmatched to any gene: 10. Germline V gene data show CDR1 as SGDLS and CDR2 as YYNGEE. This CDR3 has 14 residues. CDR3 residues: CASSGGTGYDDYTF. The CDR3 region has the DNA TGTGCCAGCAGCGGCGGGACAGGGTACGATGACTACACCTTC.

CDR3 DNA sequence: TGCAGTGCTAGAGGTCTAGCGGGGAGCTTCACAGATACGCAGTATTTT. Translation: CSARGLAGSFTDTQYF. This rearrangement joins TRBV20-1 to TRBJ2-3; TRBD2 matches 9 bases. The V and J ends lost 1 base and 2 bases, in that order; junction bases with no gene match: 7. CDR1 is DFQATT and CDR2 is SNEGSKA in the germline V gene (reference sequence). The CDR3 is 16 amino acids.

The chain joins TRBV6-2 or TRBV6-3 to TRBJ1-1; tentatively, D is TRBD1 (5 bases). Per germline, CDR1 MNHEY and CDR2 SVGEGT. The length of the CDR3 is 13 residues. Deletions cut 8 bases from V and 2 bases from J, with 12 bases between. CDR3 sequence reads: CASGHQPNTEAFF. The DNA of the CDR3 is TGTGCCAGCGGACACCAGCCCAACACTGAAGCTTTCTTT.

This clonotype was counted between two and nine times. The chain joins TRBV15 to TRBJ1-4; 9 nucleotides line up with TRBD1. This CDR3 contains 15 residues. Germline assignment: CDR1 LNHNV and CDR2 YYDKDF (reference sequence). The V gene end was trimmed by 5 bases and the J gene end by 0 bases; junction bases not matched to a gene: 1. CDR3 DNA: TGTGCCACCAGCGGGGACAGGGCAACTAATGAAAAACTGTTTTTT. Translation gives CATSGDRATNEKLFF.

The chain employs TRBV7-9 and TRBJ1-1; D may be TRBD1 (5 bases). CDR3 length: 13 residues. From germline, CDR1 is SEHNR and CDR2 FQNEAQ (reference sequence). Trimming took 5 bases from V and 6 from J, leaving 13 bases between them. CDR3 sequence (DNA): TGTGCCAGCAGCCTTGGGGGAAATTCTGAAGCTTTCTTT. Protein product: CASSLGGNSEAFF.

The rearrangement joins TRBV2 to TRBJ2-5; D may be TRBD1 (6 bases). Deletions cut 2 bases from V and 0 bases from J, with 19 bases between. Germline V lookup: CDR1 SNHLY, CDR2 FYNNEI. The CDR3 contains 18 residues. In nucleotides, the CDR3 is TGTGCCAGCAGTGAACTTCCCCCCCCTACAGGGTACCAAGAGACCCAGTACTTC. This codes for CASSELPPPTGYQETQYF. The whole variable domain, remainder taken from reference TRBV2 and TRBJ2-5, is EPEVTQTPSHQVTQMGQEVILRCVPISNHLYFYWYRQILGQKVEFLVSFYNNEISEKSEIFDDQFSVERPDGSNFTLKIRSTKLEDSAMYFCASSELPPPTGYQETQYFGPGTRLLVL.

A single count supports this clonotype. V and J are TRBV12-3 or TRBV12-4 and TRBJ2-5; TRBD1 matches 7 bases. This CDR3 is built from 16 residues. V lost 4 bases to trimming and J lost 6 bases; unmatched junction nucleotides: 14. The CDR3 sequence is CASSYETGKSRQTQYF. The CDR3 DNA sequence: TGTGCCAGCAGTTACGAGACAGGGAAATCCCGGCAGACCCAGTACTTC.

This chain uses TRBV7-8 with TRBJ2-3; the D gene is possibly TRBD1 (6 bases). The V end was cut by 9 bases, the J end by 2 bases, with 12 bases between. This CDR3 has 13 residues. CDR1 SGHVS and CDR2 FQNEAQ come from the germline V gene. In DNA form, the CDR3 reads TGTGCCAGTCGGACAGACAACACAGATACGCAGTATTTT. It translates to CASRTDNTDTQYF.

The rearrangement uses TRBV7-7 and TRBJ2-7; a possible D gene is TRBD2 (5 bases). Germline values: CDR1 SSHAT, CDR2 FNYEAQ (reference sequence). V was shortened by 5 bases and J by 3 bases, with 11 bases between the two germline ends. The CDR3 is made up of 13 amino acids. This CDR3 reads CASSADWGYEQYF. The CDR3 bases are TGTGCCAGCAGCGCGGACTGGGGCTACGAGCAGTACTTC. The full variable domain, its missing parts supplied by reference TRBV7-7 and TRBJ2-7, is GAGVSQSPRYKVTKRGQDVTLRCDPISSHATLYWYQQALGQGPEFLTYFNYEAQPDKSGLPSDRFSAERPEGSISTLTIQRTEQRDSAMYRCASSADWGYEQYFGPGTRLTVT.

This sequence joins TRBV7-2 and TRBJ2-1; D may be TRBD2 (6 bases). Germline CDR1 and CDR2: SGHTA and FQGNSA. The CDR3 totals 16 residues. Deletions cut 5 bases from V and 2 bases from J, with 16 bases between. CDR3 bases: TGTGCCAGCAGCCCCCGTGGCGCGGGGCCCTACAATGAGCAGTTCTTC. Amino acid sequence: CASSPRGAGPYNEQFF.

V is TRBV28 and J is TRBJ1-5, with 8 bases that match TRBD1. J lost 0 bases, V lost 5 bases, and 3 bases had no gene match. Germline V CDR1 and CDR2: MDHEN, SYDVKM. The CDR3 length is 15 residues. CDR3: CASSPDRDSNQPQHF. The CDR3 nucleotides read TGTGCCAGCAGTCCGGACAGGGATAGCAATCAGCCCCAGCATTTT.

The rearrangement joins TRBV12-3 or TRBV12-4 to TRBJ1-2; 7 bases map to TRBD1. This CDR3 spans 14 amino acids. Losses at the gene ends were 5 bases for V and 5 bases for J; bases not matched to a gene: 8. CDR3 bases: TGTGCCAGCAGTAACCGGGACAGCGTTTATGGCTACACCTTC. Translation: CASSNRDSVYGYTF.

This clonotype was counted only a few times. The CDR3 is CASTLTGELFF. CDR3 DNA sequence: TGTGCCAGCACACTGACTGGGGAGCTGTTTTTT. The chain employs TRBV2 and TRBJ2-2; D not resolved. V was clipped by 7 bases and J by 8 bases, with 8 bases between them. From germline, CDR1 is SNHLY and CDR2 FYNNEI. The CDR3 spans 11 residues.

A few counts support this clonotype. The CDR3 loop reads CASSLRAGGGTGELFF. CDR3 nucleotides: TGTGCCAGCAGCTTAAGGGCCGGGGGTGGTACCGGGGAGCTGTTTTTT. The chain couples TRBV7-2 to TRBJ2-2; D perhaps matches TRBD2 (6 bases). V was pared by 2 bases and J by 5 bases, with 15 bases between. CDR3 length equals 16 residues. CDR1 is SGHTA and CDR2 is FQGNSA in the germline V gene.

The CDR3 is CSGNRENTEAFF. The CDR3 DNA is TGCAGCGGAAACAGGGAGAACACTGAAGCTTTCTTT. V usage is TRBV29-1 and J usage is TRBJ1-1; tentatively, D is TRBD1 (6 bases). Trimming cost V 7 bases and J 1 base, with 10 bases left between them. The CDR3 is 12 amino acids. Germline V gene sequence: CDR1 SQVTM, CDR2 ANQGSEA.

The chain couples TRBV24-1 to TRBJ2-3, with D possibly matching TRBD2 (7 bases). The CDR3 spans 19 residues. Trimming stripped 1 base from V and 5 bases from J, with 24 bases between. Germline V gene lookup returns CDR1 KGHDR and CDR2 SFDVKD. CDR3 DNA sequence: TGTGCCACCAGTGATTTTCCGGGGGGCCGTGAGGCTGTAATAGATACGCAGTATTTT. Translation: CATSDFPGGREAVIDTQYF.